This T cell receptor beta chain originates from a study of T cell responses to AZD1222 COVID-19 vaccine. Study-wide results and caveats: Clonal diversity was possibly underestimated, and white British individuals and females predominated among donors. Repertoire sampling occurred only after the peak T cell response.

For this clone: The antigen is undetermined.

Method: immunoSEQ multiplex PCR; TCRdb's copy keeps in-frame clones and lacks some. The sample yields 35,000 to 50,000 clones, approximately 90% seen once. The source material was peripheral blood, sampled 28 days after the second AZD1222 dose. The clonotype was recovered from an adult who received the AZD1222 COVID-19 vaccine.

In nucleotides, the CDR3 is TGTGCCAGCAGTGAAGAGCTGGGAGTCTATGGCTACACCTTC. Protein sequence: CASSEELGVYGYTF. The chain employs TRBV6-1 and TRBJ1-2; D uncertain. Germline V gives CDR1 MNHNS, CDR2 SASEGT. V was clipped by 1 base and J by 4 bases, with 10 bases between them. This CDR3 region has 14 residues.